The 15 T cell receptor beta chains in this list originate from one sample, sequenced in a study of post-analysis software for immune sequencing data. General study findings and limits: Five TRBV segments, including TRBV5-6, TRBV5-1 and TRBV20-1, were more frequent in patients than controls.

For these receptors, no antigen is known. The TCR beta cDNA libraries carried unique molecular identifiers. One entry per CDR3 protein results from TCRdb running MiXCR on the PCR reads. In the table there are 750,000 to 950,000 distinct CDR3 sequences, about 50% of which are singletons. Specimen: blood. These receptors came from a girl aged 5-17 years with multiple sclerosis.

In this sample, this clonotype turned up a few times. The CDR3 nucleotides read TGTGCCAGCAGTTTAGATTCGCGGGGGGGCGCGGATACGCAGTATTTT. Translation gives CASSLDSRGGADTQYF. The chain combines TRBV12-3 or TRBV12-4 with TRBJ2-3; TRBD2 matches at 9 bases. The CDR3 runs to 16 residues. The V and J ends lost 1 base and 6 bases, in that order; junction bases with no gene match: 8.

This chain links TRBV11-2 with TRBJ2-1; D unclear. This CDR3 spans 15 amino acids. V was pared by 3 bases and J by 6 bases, with 15 bases between. From germline, CDR1 is SGHAT and CDR2 FQNNGV. The CDR3 nucleotides read TGTGCCAGCAGCTTTCCTTCCGTACGGGTCAATGAGCAGTTCTTC. Residues: CASSFPSVRVNEQFF.

The rearrangement joins TRBV29-1 to TRBJ1-2; unclear D gene. The CDR3 has 11 residues. The V end was cut by 4 bases, the J end by 8 bases, with 11 bases between. In germline, CDR1 is SQVTM, CDR2 ANQGSEA. The CDR3 DNA reads TGCAGCGTTGGGCAGGACGACGGCTACACCTTC. Protein sequence: CSVGQDDGYTF.

This clonotype was seen a single time. The V gene is TRBV11-2, the J gene TRBJ2-4, with TRBD2 matching over 7 bases. The assigned J gene may be wrong: the sequence end matches TRBJ2-7 better. CDR3 length equals 16 residues. Germline V gene lookup returns CDR1 SGHAT and CDR2 FQNNGV. DNA of the CDR3: TGTGCCAGCAGCTTAGCATGGGGGGGTATACTCTACGAGCAGTACTTC. This codes for CASSLAWGGILYEQYF.

V and J are TRBV10-3 and TRBJ2-5; a possible D gene is TRBD1 (6 bases). Germline-derived CDR1 and CDR2 are ENHRY and SYGVKD. The CDR3 is 19 residues long. V lost 2 bases and J 2 bases, leaving 24 bases between the germline ends. CDR3 nucleotide sequence: TGTGCCATCAGTGAGACGCGATTGTCCCGGACAGATCAACAAGAGACCCAGTACTTC. This translates into CAISETRLSRTDQQETQYF.

The chain carries TRBV5-5 and TRBJ1-2; D perhaps matches TRBD1 (6 bases). Germline-derived CDR1 and CDR2 are SGHKS and YYEKEE (reference sequence). The CDR3 spans 14 residues. The V end was cut by 0 bases, the J end by 4 bases, with 10 bases between. The CDR3 is CASSLAGASYGYTF. The CDR3 nucleotides are TGTGCCAGCAGCTTGGCAGGGGCGAGCTATGGCTACACCTTC. Based on the CDR3 plus reference TRBV5-5 and TRBJ1-2, the full variable domain is DAGVTQSPTHLIKTRGQQVTLRCSPISGHKSVSWYQQVLGQGPQFIFQYYEKEERGRGNFPDRFSARQFPNYSSELNVNALLLGDSALYLCASSLAGASYGYTFGSGTRLTVV.

This chain links TRBV6-2 or TRBV6-3 with TRBJ2-7, with 8 bases matching TRBD1. J gave up 6 bases and V 0 bases, and 7 bases lay outside the gene matches. This CDR3 has 15 residues. CDR1 is MNHEY and CDR2 is SVGEGT in the germline V gene. The CDR3 DNA reads as TGTGCCAGCAGTTACTCCGACAGGGGAGGTGCCGAGCAGTACTTC. Protein product: CASSYSDRGGAEQYF.

This rearrangement joins TRBV4-1 to TRBJ2-7; 9 bases fit TRBD1. This CDR3 has 15 amino acids. V trimming: 3 bases; J trimming: 4 bases; junction bases outside the gene matches: 7. Germline assignment: CDR1 MGHRA and CDR2 YSYEKL. CDR3 loop: CASSHRQGVHYEQYF. CDR3 nucleotide sequence: TGCGCCAGCAGCCACAGACAGGGGGTTCATTACGAGCAGTACTTC.

The chain has TRBV7-9 and TRBJ1-2, with D hard to call. The germline V and J ends were trimmed by 2 bases and 5 bases, with 12 bases remaining between them. This CDR3 has 14 residues. Germline V CDR1 and CDR2: SEHNR, FQNEAQ (reference sequence). For the CDR3, the DNA is TGTGCCAGCAGCTTAAGTGGCATAGGGTATGGCTACACCTTC. It yields the protein CASSLSGIGYGYTF.

This clonotype was seen a few times. The genes are TRBV12-3 or TRBV12-4 and TRBJ2-1, with D perhaps given as TRBD1 or TRBD2 (5 bases each). V shed 6 bases and J shed 9 bases, with 27 bases lying between them. The CDR3 totals 17 residues. The chain's CDR3 is CASSLHSPGSQGGEQFF. The CDR3 DNA is TGTGCCAGCAGCCTACATAGTCCGGGATCCCAGGGTGGTGAGCAGTTCTTC.

The chain links TRBV5-1 to TRBJ2-4; 7 bases fit TRBD2. Germline V gene sequence: CDR1 SGHRS, CDR2 YFSETQ. Losses at the gene ends were 4 bases for V and 1 base for J; bases not matched to a gene: 11. The CDR3 contains 17 residues. The CDR3 DNA is TGCGCCAGCAGCCCCGCCCGGGGGGAAGGGGCCAAAAACATTCAGTACTTC. Translated, it gives CASSPARGEGAKNIQYF.

CDR3 sequence: CAISDGTSGYEQYF. The DNA of the CDR3 is TGTGCCATCAGTGACGGGACTAGCGGTTACGAGCAGTACTTC. The V and J genes are TRBV10-3 and TRBJ2-7; 11 bases are shared with TRBD2. Per germline, CDR1 ENHRY and CDR2 SYGVKD. Losses at the gene ends were 3 bases for V and 4 bases for J; bases not matched to a gene: 2. The CDR3 contains 14 residues.

The chain employs TRBV7-8 and TRBJ1-4; D uncertain. The CDR3 contains 13 residues. V lost 7 bases and J 7 bases, leaving 13 bases between the germline ends. CDR1 is SGHVS, CDR2 FQNEAQ, per germline. The CDR3: CASKGALPEKLFF. CDR3 in DNA: TGTGCCAGCAAGGGCGCCTTACCTGAAAAACTGTTTTTT.

This clonotype was picked up one time. The gene calls are TRBV5-1 and TRBJ2-5, with 12 bases matching TRBD2. Germline V CDR1 and CDR2: SGHRS, YFSETQ. V was clipped by 0 bases and J by 11 bases; unmatched bases: 11. This CDR3 is 16 amino acids long. Here the CDR3 DNA reads TGCGCCAGCAGCTTGGGGCTAGCGGGGGGGCAGAATGAGCAGTACTTC. It yields the protein CASSLGLAGGQNEQYF.

This rearrangement joins TRBV5-1 to TRBJ1-2; the D gene is possibly TRBD1 (6 bases). In germline, CDR1 is SGHRS, CDR2 YFSETQ. V gave up 7 bases and J gave up 4 bases, with 23 bases separating them. The CDR3 is made up of 16 amino acids. The CDR3 sequence: CASAQSGGGLSYGYTF. The CDR3 coding sequence is TGCGCCAGCGCCCAATCGGGTGGGGGCTTGAGCTATGGCTACACCTTC.